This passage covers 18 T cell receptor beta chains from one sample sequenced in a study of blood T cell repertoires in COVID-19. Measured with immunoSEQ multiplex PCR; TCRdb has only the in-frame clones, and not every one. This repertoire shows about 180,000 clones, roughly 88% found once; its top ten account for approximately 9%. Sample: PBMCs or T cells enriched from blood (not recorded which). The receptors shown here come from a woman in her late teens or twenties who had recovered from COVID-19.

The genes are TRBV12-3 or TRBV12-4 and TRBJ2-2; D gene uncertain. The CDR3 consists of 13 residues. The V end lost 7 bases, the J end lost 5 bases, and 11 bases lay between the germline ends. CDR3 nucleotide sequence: TGTGCCAGCACCCTCTTTCGGACCGGGGAGCTGTTTTTT. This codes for CASTLFRTGELFF.

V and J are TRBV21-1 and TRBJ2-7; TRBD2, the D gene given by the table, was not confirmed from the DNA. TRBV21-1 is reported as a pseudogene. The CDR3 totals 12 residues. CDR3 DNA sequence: TGTGCCAGGAGCAAGGGTTCTAGGGAGCAGTACTTC. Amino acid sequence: CARSKGSREQYF.

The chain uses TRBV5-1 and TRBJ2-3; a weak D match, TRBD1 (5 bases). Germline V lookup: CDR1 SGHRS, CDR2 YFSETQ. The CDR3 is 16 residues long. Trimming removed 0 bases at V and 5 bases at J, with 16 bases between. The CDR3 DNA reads TGCGCCAGCAGCTTGGTGAGCGTGCCTAGGGGAGATACGCAGTATTTT. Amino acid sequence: CASSLVSVPRGDTQYF.

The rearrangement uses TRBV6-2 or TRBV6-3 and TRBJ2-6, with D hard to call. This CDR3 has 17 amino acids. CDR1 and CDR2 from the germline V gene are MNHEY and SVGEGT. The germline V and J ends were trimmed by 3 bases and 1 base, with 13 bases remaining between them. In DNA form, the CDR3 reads TGTGCCAGCAGTTATAGTCTAGGCTTTTCTGGGGCCAACGTCCTGACTTTC. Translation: CASSYSLGFSGANVLTF.

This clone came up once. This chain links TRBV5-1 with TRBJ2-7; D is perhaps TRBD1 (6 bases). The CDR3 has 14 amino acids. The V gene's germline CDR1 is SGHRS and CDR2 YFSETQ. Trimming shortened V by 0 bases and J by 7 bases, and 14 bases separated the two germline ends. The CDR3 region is CASSLVQGKGEQYF. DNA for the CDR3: TGCGCCAGCAGCTTGGTACAGGGCAAGGGGGAGCAGTACTTC.

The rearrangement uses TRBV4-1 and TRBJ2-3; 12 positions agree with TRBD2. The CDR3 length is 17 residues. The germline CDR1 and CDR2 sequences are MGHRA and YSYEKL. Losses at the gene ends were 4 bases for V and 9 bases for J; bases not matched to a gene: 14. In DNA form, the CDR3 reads TGCGCCAGCAGCCCCAGGAGACTAGCGGGAGATTCCGACACGCAGTATTTT. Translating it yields CASSPRRLAGDSDTQYF.

The CDR3 DNA sequence: TGTGCCAGCAGCCAAGATGAACCCAGCGGGGGTACGTACGAGCAGTACTTC. Translated, it gives CASSQDEPSGGTYEQYF. V and J are TRBV4-2 and TRBJ2-7, with 8 bases identical to TRBD2. The V gene's germline CDR1 is LGHNA and CDR2 YNFKEQ. This CDR3 spans 17 amino acids. The ends lost 0 bases at V and 4 bases at J; junction bases unmatched: 11.

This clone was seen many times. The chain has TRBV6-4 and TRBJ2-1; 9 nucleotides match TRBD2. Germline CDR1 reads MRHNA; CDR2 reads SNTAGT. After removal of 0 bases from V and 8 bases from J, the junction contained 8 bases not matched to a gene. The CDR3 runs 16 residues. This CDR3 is CASSDSISGGWDEQFF. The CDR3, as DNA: TGTGCCAGCAGTGACTCAATTAGCGGGGGATGGGATGAGCAGTTCTTC.

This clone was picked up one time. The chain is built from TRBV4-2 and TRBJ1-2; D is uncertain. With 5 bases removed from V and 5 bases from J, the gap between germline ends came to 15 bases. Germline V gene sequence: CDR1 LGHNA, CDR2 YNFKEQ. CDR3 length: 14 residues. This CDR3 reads CASSGSSGDYGYTF. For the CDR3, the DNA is TGTGCCAGCAGCGGAAGTTCGGGTGATTATGGCTACACCTTC.

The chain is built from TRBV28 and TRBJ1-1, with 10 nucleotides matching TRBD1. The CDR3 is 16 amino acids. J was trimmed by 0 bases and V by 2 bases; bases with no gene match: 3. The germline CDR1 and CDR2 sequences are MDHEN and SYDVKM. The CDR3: CASSLIGTGVNTEAFF. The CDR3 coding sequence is TGTGCCAGCAGTTTAATTGGGACAGGGGTGAACACTGAAGCTTTCTTT.

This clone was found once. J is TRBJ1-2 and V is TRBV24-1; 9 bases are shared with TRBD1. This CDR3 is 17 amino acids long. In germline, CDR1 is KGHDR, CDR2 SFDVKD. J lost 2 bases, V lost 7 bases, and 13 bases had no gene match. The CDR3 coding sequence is TGTGCCACCAGCCCCGGGATTTTTGGGACAGGGAACTATGGCTACACCTTC. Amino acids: CATSPGIFGTGNYGYTF.

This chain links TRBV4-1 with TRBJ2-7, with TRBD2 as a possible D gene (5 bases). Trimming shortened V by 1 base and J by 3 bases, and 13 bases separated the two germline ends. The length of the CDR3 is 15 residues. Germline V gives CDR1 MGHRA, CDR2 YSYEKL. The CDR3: CASSQGPGSNYEQYF. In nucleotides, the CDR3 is TGCGCCAGCAGCCAAGGCCCGGGGTCAAACTACGAGCAGTACTTC.

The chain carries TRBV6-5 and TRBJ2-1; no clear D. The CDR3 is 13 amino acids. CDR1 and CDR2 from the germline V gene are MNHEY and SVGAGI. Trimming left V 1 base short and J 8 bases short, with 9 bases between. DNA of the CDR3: TGTGCCAGCAGTTACTGGGCATCCGATGAGCAGTTCTTC. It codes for CASSYWASDEQFF.

Here the CDR3 DNA reads TGTGCCAGCAGCCAAGAGGCAGGCAGTATTAATGAAAAACTGTTTTTT. It codes for CASSQEAGSINEKLFF. This chain links TRBV3-1 (or the pseudogene TRBV3-2) with TRBJ1-4; no clear D gene. The germline V gene has CDR1 LGHDT and CDR2 YNNKEL (reference sequence). Trimming left V 0 bases short and J 4 bases short, with 12 bases between. This CDR3 comprises 16 residues.

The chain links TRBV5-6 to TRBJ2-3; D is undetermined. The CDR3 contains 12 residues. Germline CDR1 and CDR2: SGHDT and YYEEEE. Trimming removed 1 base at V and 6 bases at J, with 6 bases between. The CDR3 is CASSLSEDTQYF. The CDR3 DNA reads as TGTGCCAGCAGCTTGTCCGAGGATACGCAGTATTTT.

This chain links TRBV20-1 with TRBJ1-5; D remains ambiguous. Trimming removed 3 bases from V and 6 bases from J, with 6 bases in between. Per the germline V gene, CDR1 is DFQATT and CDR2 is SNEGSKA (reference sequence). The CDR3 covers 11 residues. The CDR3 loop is CSASSGQPQHF. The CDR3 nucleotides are TGCAGTGCTAGCAGCGGTCAGCCCCAGCATTTT.

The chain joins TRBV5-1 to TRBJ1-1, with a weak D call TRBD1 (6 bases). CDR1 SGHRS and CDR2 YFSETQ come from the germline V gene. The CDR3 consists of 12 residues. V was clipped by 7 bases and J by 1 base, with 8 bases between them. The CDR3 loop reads CASQTGNTEAFF. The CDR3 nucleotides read TGCGCCAGCCAGACAGGGAACACTGAAGCTTTCTTT.

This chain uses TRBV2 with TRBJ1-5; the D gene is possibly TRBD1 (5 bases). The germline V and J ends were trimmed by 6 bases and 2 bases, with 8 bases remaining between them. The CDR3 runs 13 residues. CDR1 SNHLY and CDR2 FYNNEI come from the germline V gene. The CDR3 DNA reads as TGTGCCAGCAGGGGGGGAGGCAATCAGCCCCAGCATTTT. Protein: CASRGGGNQPQHF. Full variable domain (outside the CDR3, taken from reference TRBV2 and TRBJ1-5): EPEVTQTPSHQVTQMGQEVILRCVPISNHLYFYWYRQILGQKVEFLVSFYNNEISEKSEIFDDQFSVERPDGSNFTLKIRSTKLEDSAMYFCASRGGGNQPQHFGDGTRLSIL.